One T cell receptor beta chain is described in this entry. Antigen unknown. The split of CD4+ cells yielded CD45RA+ naive and CD45RA-negative memory subsets. Sequenced by immunoSEQ multiplex PCR; TCRdb stores in-frame clones only, minus some. Of about 730,000 clones listed, roughly 72% are singletons. The data originate from a study of shared clonotypes between healthy human individuals. Study outcomes and limitations: Among the subsets, naive ones generally showed larger estimated richness than memory ones.

The sample consisted of memory CD4+ T cells sorted from blood. The subset denotes: CD45RA-negative fraction. This clonotype was obtained from a woman younger than 45 in good health.

The CDR3 spells CASSFETWGYTF. The CDR3, as DNA: TGTGCCAGCAGCTTCGAGACATGGGGCTACACCTTC. J is TRBJ1-2 and V is TRBV5-4; the D is unclear. Germline lookup yields CDR1 SGHNT and CDR2 YYREEE (reference sequence). The CDR3 is 12 amino acids. With 2 bases removed from V and 8 bases from J, the gap between germline ends came to 10 bases.